One T cell receptor beta chain is described in this entry. Using immunoSEQ multiplex PCR, the repertoire was profiled, and TCRdb retains in-frame clones only, with some absent. The repertoire consists of around 21,000 clones, with 88% occurring once and the leading ten covering more than 9.5%. This specimen belongs to a study of blood T cell repertoires in COVID-19. Study information: From the United States, Italy and Spain came samples of acute and convalescent COVID-19.

Germline loops: CDR1 LGHNT, CDR2 FRNRAP. V was pared by 2 bases and J by 3 bases, with 2 bases of the junction left unmatched. This CDR3 is 14 amino acids long. This sequence originates from a human donor in a cohort sampled during active COVID-19. The sample consisted of peripheral blood. V usage is TRBV12-5 and J usage is TRBJ2-3; TRBD1 agrees at 7 bases. The CDR3 nucleotides are TGTGCTAGTGGTTTGACAGGGGCTACAGATACGCAGTATTTT. It codes for CASGLTGATDTQYF.